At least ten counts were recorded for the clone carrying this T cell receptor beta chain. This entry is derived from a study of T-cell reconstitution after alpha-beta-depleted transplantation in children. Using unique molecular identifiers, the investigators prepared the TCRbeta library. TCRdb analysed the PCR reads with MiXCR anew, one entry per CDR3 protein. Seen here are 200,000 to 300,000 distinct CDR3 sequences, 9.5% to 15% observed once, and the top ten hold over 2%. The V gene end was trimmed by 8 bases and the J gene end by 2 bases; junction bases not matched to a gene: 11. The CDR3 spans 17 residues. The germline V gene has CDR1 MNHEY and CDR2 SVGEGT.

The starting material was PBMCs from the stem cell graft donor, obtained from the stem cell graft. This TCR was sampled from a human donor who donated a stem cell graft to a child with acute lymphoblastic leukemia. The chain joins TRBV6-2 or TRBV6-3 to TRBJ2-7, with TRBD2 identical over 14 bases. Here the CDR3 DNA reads TGTGCCAGCCGTGGACTAGCGGGAGGACCCGAGACCTACGAGCAGTACTTC. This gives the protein CASRGLAGGPETYEQYF.